This passage covers 22 T cell receptor beta chains from one sample sequenced in a study of beta chain features in type 1 diabetes. The antigens of these receptors remain unknown. TCRB transcripts that were expressed got sequenced, as all of the isolated RNA had been reverse transcribed. Clones were sequenced by immunoSEQ multiplex PCR, and TCRdb holds only the in-frame ones, with some missing. The table records about 15,000 clones, over 55% of them present only once. Overall study results and limits: Type 1 diabetes patients showed a moderate but significant shortening of TCRB CDR3s in all four CD4+ subsets.

The sample comprised Tregs from blood. The receptors were gathered from a man aged 25 to 40 with type 1 diabetes.

V usage is TRBV7-9 and J usage is TRBJ2-3, with 7 bases matching TRBD2. Germline V gives CDR1 SEHNR, CDR2 FQNEAQ (reference sequence). V trimming: 3 bases; J trimming: 4 bases; junction bases outside the gene matches: 13. The length of the CDR3 is 17 residues. In DNA form, the CDR3 reads TGTGCCAGCAGCTTCCAATTAACTAGCGAGAACGCAGATACGCAGTATTTT. Translated, it gives CASSFQLTSENADTQYF.

This clone was recorded only once. The chain has TRBV11-2 and TRBJ2-5; D call uncertain. V dropped 2 bases and J dropped 5 bases, with 15 bases sitting between them. The CDR3 loop spans 15 amino acids. Germline assignment: CDR1 SGHAT and CDR2 FQNNGV. The CDR3, as DNA: TGTGCCAGCAGCTTAAGCTCGGGTTCCTACGAGACCCAGTACTTC. It encodes CASSLSSGSYETQYF.

The V gene is TRBV14, the J gene TRBJ1-2; the match to TRBD1 covers 11 bases. The CDR3 extends over 17 amino acids. V lost 1 base, J lost 4 bases, and 8 bases stayed unmatched. The germline gives CDR1 SGHDN, CDR2 FVKESK. The CDR3 spells CASSQGGQGANVYGYTF. The CDR3 DNA reads as TGTGCCAGCAGCCAAGGAGGACAGGGGGCCAACGTCTATGGCTACACCTTC.

This clone has a handful of counts. The gene calls are TRBV2 and TRBJ1-5, with TRBD1 identical over 8 bases. The CDR3 covers 15 residues. The germline CDR1 and CDR2 sequences are SNHLY and FYNNEI. V was pared by 5 bases and J by 2 bases, with 5 bases of the junction left unmatched. The CDR3 DNA follows: TGTGCCAGCAGTCTTACAGGGGGTCGCAATCAGCCCCAGCATTTT. Its translation: CASSLTGGRNQPQHF.

The V and J genes are TRBV11-3 and TRBJ2-4, with TRBD1 identical over 8 bases. The CDR3 consists of 18 residues. J was trimmed by 0 bases and V by 4 bases; bases with no gene match: 11. Germline V gives CDR1 SGHNT, CDR2 YENEEA. The CDR3 sequence is CASSSDRGSGLAKNIQYF. DNA for the CDR3: TGTGCCAGCAGCTCCGACAGGGGATCTGGGTTAGCCAAAAACATTCAGTACTTC.

In this sample, this clone turned up once. The chain employs TRBV29-1 and TRBJ2-2; 8 bases line up with TRBD2. The germline CDR1 and CDR2 sequences are SQVTM and ANQGSEA. Trimming at V came to 5 bases and at J to 1 base, leaving 12 bases not matched to a gene. The CDR3 is 17 residues long. This CDR3 is CSVRFFSGGVNTGELFF. CDR3 sequence (DNA): TGCAGCGTTCGGTTTTTCAGCGGGGGAGTGAACACCGGGGAGCTGTTTTTT.

This chain connects TRBV7-9 to TRBJ1-2, with D maybe TRBD1 (5 bases). V lost 5 bases, J lost 6 bases, and 13 bases lay in between. The CDR3 covers 13 residues. In germline, CDR1 is SEHNR, CDR2 FQNEAQ (reference sequence). This CDR3 reads CASSLLGEDGYTF. The CDR3 DNA follows: TGTGCCAGCAGCCTTCTAGGGGAGGATGGCTACACCTTC.

This chain uses TRBV10-3 with TRBJ2-2; TRBD1 agrees at 8 bases. J gave up 1 base and V 8 bases, and 0 bases lay outside the gene matches. The germline gives CDR1 ENHRY, CDR2 SYGVKD. The CDR3 is 13 residues long. As DNA, the CDR3 is TGTGCCATCGGGACAGGGAACACCGGGGAGCTGTTTTTT. Its translation: CAIGTGNTGELFF.

The chain links TRBV7-9 to TRBJ1-3; 7 bases align to TRBD1. Trimming removed 6 bases from V and 4 bases from J; junction bases left unmatched: 6. This CDR3 has 14 residues. Germline V lookup: CDR1 SEHNR, CDR2 FQNEAQ (reference sequence). CDR3 amino acids: CASRFDREGNTIYF. The CDR3 nucleotides are TGTGCCAGCAGATTTGACAGGGAGGGAAACACCATATATTTT.

The rearrangement joins TRBV7-8 to TRBJ2-1; D perhaps matches TRBD1 (5 bases). V lost 5 bases and J 3 bases, leaving 11 bases between the germline ends. CDR3 size: 14 residues. CDR1 SGHVS and CDR2 FQNEAQ come from the germline V gene. The CDR3 reads CASSASTGYNEQFF. The CDR3 DNA reads TGTGCCAGCAGCGCGTCTACAGGCTACAATGAGCAGTTCTTC.

The V and J genes are TRBV6-1 and TRBJ2-3, with 9 bases lining up with TRBD2. The V and J ends lost 5 bases and 6 bases, in that order; junction bases with no gene match: 9. From germline, CDR1 is MNHNS and CDR2 SASEGT. The CDR3 is 15 amino acids. The CDR3 reads CASSLGLAVTDTQYF. CDR3 DNA: TGTGCCAGCAGTCTGGGACTAGCAGTCACTGATACGCAGTATTTT.

The chain recombines TRBV7-2 with TRBJ1-2; 8 bases fit TRBD1. CDR1 and CDR2 (germline): SGHTA, FQGNSA. The CDR3 covers 14 residues. V shed 4 bases and J 7 bases; nucleotides not matched to a gene: 8. CDR3 amino acids: CASSSIQGAGGYTF. CDR3 bases: TGTGCCAGCAGCTCCATCCAGGGGGCGGGTGGCTACACCTTC. Full variable domain (missing parts from reference TRBV7-2 and TRBJ1-2): GAGVSQSPSNKVTEKGKDVELRCDPISGHTALYWYRQSLGQGLEFLIYFQGNSAPDKSGLPSDRFSAERTGGSVSTLTIQRTQQEDSAVYLCASSSIQGAGGYTFGSGTRLTVV.

DNA for the CDR3: TGTGCCAGTACCCCATCGGGACTAGCGCCCTACAATGAGCAGTTCTTC. It specifies CASTPSGLAPYNEQFF. The chain carries TRBV19 and TRBJ2-1, with 10 bases fitting TRBD2. The V segment lost 7 bases and the J segment 2 bases; nucleotides outside the gene matches: 8. The germline V gene has CDR1 LNHDA and CDR2 SQIVND (reference sequence). The CDR3 is 16 amino acids.

The genes are TRBV18 and TRBJ2-2, with TRBD1 identical over 9 bases. Germline trimming cut 4 bases from V and 3 bases from J; bases unmatched to any gene: 12. Germline V CDR1 and CDR2: KGHSH, LQKENI. The CDR3 totals 18 residues. The CDR3 loop reads CASSLRITGGADTGELFF. The CDR3 DNA reads TGTGCCAGCTCACTACGAATTACAGGGGGCGCAGACACCGGGGAGCTGTTTTTT.

This chain connects TRBV6-1 to TRBJ2-1; no clear D gene. Trimming stripped 2 bases from V and 4 bases from J, with 9 bases between. The CDR3 spans 14 residues. Germline CDR1 MNHNS, CDR2 SASEGT. The CDR3 DNA reads as TGTGCCAGCAGTGAACAATACAAATACAATGAGCAGTTCTTC. It yields the protein CASSEQYKYNEQFF.

This clone was counted once. The rearrangement links TRBV7-8 to TRBJ2-3; 11 bases map to TRBD2. J lost 9 bases, V lost 0 bases, and 8 bases had no gene match. Germline V gene data show CDR1 as SGHVS and CDR2 as FQNEAQ. This CDR3 spans 16 amino acids. CDR3 region: CASSLAVAGGEKTQYF. CDR3 bases: TGTGCCAGCAGCTTAGCAGTAGCGGGAGGGGAGAAGACGCAGTATTTT.

The chain has TRBV21-1 and TRBJ2-7; no check of the table's D call, TRBD2, against the DNA was made. TRBV21-1 is a pseudogene segment. The CDR3 runs to 16 residues. In nucleotides, the CDR3 is TGTGCCAGCAGCAGACTAGGGACGGACCAACCCTACGAGCAGTACTTC. This translates into CASSRLGTDQPYEQYF.

V and J are TRBV4-1 and TRBJ2-2, with 7 bases that match TRBD2. Germline V gene data show CDR1 as MGHRA and CDR2 as YSYEKL. The CDR3 loop spans 16 amino acids. V shed 4 bases, J shed 4 bases, and the junction held 9 bases outside the gene matches. CDR3 loop: CASSPLGRESTGELFF. The CDR3, as DNA: TGCGCCAGCAGCCCATTAGGGCGGGAGAGCACCGGGGAGCTGTTTTTT.

This chain uses TRBV7-8 with TRBJ2-3; TRBD1 is a possible D gene (5 bases). V lost 4 bases, J lost 6 bases, and 17 bases lay in between. The CDR3 loop spans 15 amino acids. CDR1 is SGHVS and CDR2 is FQNEAQ in the germline V gene. The CDR3 nucleotides are TGTGCCAGCAGCTCCCTAGGACACACGGCCGATACGCAGTATTTT. Protein: CASSSLGHTADTQYF. Complete variable domain (other parts from reference TRBV7-8 and TRBJ2-3): GAGVSQSPRYKVAKRGQDVALRCDPISGHVSLFWYQQALGQGPEFLTYFQNEAQLDKSGLPSDRFFAERPEGSVSTLKIQRTQQEDSAVYLCASSSLGHTADTQYFGPGTRLTVL.

The CDR3 sequence is CATRQTLTTGYTF. The DNA for the CDR3 is TGTGCCACCCGACAGACTCTAACTACTGGCTACACCTTC. This chain links TRBV2 with TRBJ1-2; maybe TRBD1 (5 bases). V was shortened by 10 bases and J by 7 bases, with 19 bases between the two germline ends. This CDR3 is 13 amino acids long. CDR1 SNHLY and CDR2 FYNNEI come from the germline V gene.

A word on this clone: The sample has other DNA sequences that encode this CDR3 too. J is TRBJ2-1 and V is TRBV30; D is possibly TRBD2 (7 bases). This CDR3 comprises 13 residues. V was pared by 3 bases and J by 2 bases, with 8 bases between. Germline CDR1 GTSNPN, CDR2 SVGIG (reference sequence). CDR3: CAWSGGPYNEQFF. The CDR3 region has the DNA TGTGCCTGGAGCGGGGGGCCCTACAATGAGCAGTTCTTC.

The chain uses TRBV7-8 and TRBJ2-5; possible D gene TRBD2, 6 bases. Germline V CDR1 and CDR2: SGHVS, FQNEAQ. Between the trimmed V and J ends, which lost 1 base and 2 bases, there was a span of 17 bases. The CDR3 consists of 17 residues. CDR3 sequence: CASSLGLRGLTQETQYF. The CDR3 DNA is TGTGCCAGCAGCTTAGGATTAAGGGGACTTACGCAAGAGACCCAGTACTTC.